Included here is one TCR beta chain sequence, with context. TCRdb's copy holds only in-frame clones and misses some; the assay was immunoSEQ multiplex PCR. The sample lists around 580,000 clones; 95% to 98% were seen once. The CDR3 covers 16 residues. The V and J ends lost 0 bases and 2 bases respectively, with 12 bases between them. Per the germline V gene, CDR1 is MGHRA and CDR2 is YSYEKL. This record belongs to a study of shared clonotypes between healthy human individuals. Naive CD8 cells comprised CD45RO-negative, CCR7-positively selected cells, excluding terminally differentiated effector memory CD45RA+ cells.

Sequenced sample: naive CD8+ T cells sorted from blood. This TCR came from a man younger than 40 in good health. The V and J genes are TRBV4-1 and TRBJ2-3; maybe TRBD2 (6 bases). The CDR3 sequence is CASSQDRTSPTDTQYF. CDR3 nucleotides: TGCGCCAGCAGCCAAGACAGAACTAGCCCCACAGATACGCAGTATTTT.